Here is one T cell receptor (beta chain) with its context. This receptor's antigen is unknown. Within one base of it there is no much larger clone, and no base qualities were kept. The sample comes from a study of cytomegalovirus exposure and HLA in healthy donors (dated by TCRdb to the late 2010s). About the study as a whole: According to a later analysis, one platform produced both the roughly 110 validation repertoires and the roughly 650 repertoires of the first cohort. The aim of the study was to test whether cataloging public T cell receptors could identify signatures of past pathogen exposure. A separate validation cohort of 90 to 150 different subjects was used in addition to the roughly 640-subject first cohort. The study combined high-throughput TCR immunosequencing, statistical association of individual TCRs with disease status, and machine learning to predict cytomegalovirus infection status.

The donors belonged to the validation cohort of about 130 subjects, which was separate from the approximately 700-subject first cohort. Paper-wide results and their limitations: Most TCR sequences were observed very rarely across donors, whereas some public TCRs were present in many individuals. In the study, some 160 TCR beta chains were listed as associated with cytomegalovirus. The authors suggested that the approach could potentially be extended to other disease states and immunological phenotypes. A few of the identified cytomegalovirus-associated TCR beta chains were confirmed in vitro to be specific for cytomegalovirus antigens. All 130 or so repertoires were used to score co-occurrence in the validation cohort in a later analysis, because that analysis had no HLA typing for the cohort. In both the original and validation cohorts, the classifier was reported to diagnose cytomegalovirus status with high specificity and sensitivity. Subsequent analysis determined that TCRs grouped into clusters in the first cohort also showed a tendency toward co-occurrence across the 130 or so validation repertoires, and 85% to 95% of cluster scores exceeded 0.

The germline V gene supplies CDR1 MNHNS and CDR2 SASEGT. The CDR3 runs 15 residues from the cysteine to the phenylalanine. Only the CDR3 region is kept as DNA, spanning 45 bases read in frame from base 1. Trimmed from V: 3 bases; trimmed from J: 6 bases; junction bases lacking a gene match: 5. The protocol used for the library was the immunoSEQ multiplex PCR assay. Per the source publication's procedure: A statistical classification framework was built to diagnose cytomegalovirus status from the catalog of TCR beta chain sequences. TCRdb stores this immuneACCESS table with in-frame sequences only. Part of the clones is absent; in the studies checked, under half of the shortfall reflects unresolved V genes, and no reason is known for the rest. V and J calls and clone size follow that table, whereas D and trimming were derived from the DNA. This sample lists tens of thousands of clones; 90% to 95% were detected once. In total, the top ten clones hold 2.5% to 4% of the sample.

Sample: PBMCs. This receptor was identified in a man between 18 and 35 years old in good health and CMV-seronegative. The sequence is built from TRBV6-1 and TRBJ1-5; TRBD1 matches 10 bases in the middle. The CDR3 region: CASSDGQGGGQPQHF. The sequenced DNA is TGTGCCAGCAGTGACGGACAGGGGGGGGGTCAGCCCCAGCATTTT.